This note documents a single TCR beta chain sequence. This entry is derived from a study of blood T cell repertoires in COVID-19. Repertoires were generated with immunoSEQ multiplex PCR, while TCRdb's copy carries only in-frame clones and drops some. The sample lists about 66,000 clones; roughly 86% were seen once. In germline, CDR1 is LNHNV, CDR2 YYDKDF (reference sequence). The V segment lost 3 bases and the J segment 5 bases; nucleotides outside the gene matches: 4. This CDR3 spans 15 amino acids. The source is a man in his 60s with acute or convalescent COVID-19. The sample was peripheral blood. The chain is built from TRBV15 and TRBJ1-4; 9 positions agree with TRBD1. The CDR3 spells CATSSTGTGNEKLFF. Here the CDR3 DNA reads TGTGCCACCAGCAGCACCGGGACAGGGAATGAAAAACTGTTTTTT.